This TCR beta chain was sequenced during a study of shared clonotypes between healthy human individuals. Study conclusions and caveats: Donor scarcity curtailed the genetic and exposure-history diversity represented herein. Naive subsets tended to show greater estimated richness than memory subsets. Rarefaction demonstrated incomplete sorted-subset sequencing despite large depth.

The method was immunoSEQ multiplex PCR; TCRdb's version includes in-frame clones alone and lacks a portion of them. The data contain about 1 million clones, about 80% of them singletons. The CDR3 contains 14 residues. Germline-derived CDR1 and CDR2 are MDHEN and SYDVKM. V shed 7 bases and J 6 bases; nucleotides not matched to a gene: 6. Of note for this clone: Its antigen is unidentified.

Donors comprised only Caucasian adults living in Nashville, Tennessee. The sequenced sample consisted of memory CD4+ T cells sorted from blood. Subset reported: CD45RA-negative fraction. The rearrangement links TRBV28 to TRBJ1-6, with 7 bases fitting TRBD1. The TCR comes from a man aged 18 to 30 in good health. CDR3 sequence: CASTWGTANSPLHF. DNA for the CDR3: TGTGCCAGCACTTGGGGGACAGCTAATTCACCCCTCCACTTT.